Listed below are T cell receptor beta chains from one sample, sequenced in a study of blood T cell repertoires in COVID-19. Produced via immunoSEQ multiplex PCR; TCRdb's table is partial and in-frame only. The data hold about 240,000 clones, with 87% observed a single time. Material: PBMCs or T cells enriched from blood (not recorded which). Receptors originate from a woman aged 25 to 39 with acute COVID-19. The CDR3 runs from the conserved cysteine through the conserved F or W. A D gene is named only where the DNA matches it firmly. Rows give clone size only sometimes, using once, few, many, or a class for an expanded clone.

d_call: .
v_call: TRBV6-5
clone_size: .
j_call: TRBJ2-5
cdr3_length: 13
cdr3_aa: CASSYMREETQYF
cdr3_nt: TGTGCCAGCAGTTACATGAGGGAAGAGACCCAGTACTTC

d_call: TRBD1
v_call: TRBV5-6
clone_size: .
j_call: TRBJ1-2
cdr3_length: 15
cdr3_aa: CASSDPGQGGYGYTF
cdr3_nt: TGTGCCAGCAGCGATCCGGGACAGGGAGGGTATGGCTACACCTTC

d_call: .
v_call: TRBV7-9
clone_size: once
j_call: TRBJ1-2
cdr3_length: 13
cdr3_aa: CASSIPEGYGYTF
cdr3_nt: TGTGCCAGCAGCATACCGGAGGGGTATGGCTACACCTTC

d_call: .
v_call: TRBV4-1
clone_size: .
j_call: TRBJ1-1
cdr3_length: 15
cdr3_aa: CASSQRGQLNTEAFF
cdr3_nt: TGCGCCAGCAGCCAAAGAGGACAGCTGAACACTGAAGCTTTCTTT

d_call: .
v_call: TRBV7-2
clone_size: .
j_call: TRBJ1-6
cdr3_length: 15
cdr3_aa: CASSLGRGLDSPLHF
cdr3_nt: TGTGCCAGCAGCTTAGGCCGGGGATTGGATTCACCCCTCCACTTT

d_call: TRBD1
v_call: TRBV7-9
clone_size: .
j_call: TRBJ2-1
cdr3_length: 16
cdr3_aa: CASSPRDRVAYNEQFF
cdr3_nt: TGTGCCAGCAGCCCCCGGGACAGGGTGGCCTACAATGAGCAGTTCTTC

d_call: TRBD1
v_call: TRBV7-6
clone_size: .
j_call: TRBJ2-1
cdr3_length: 16
cdr3_aa: CASSLFSGQGYNEQFF
cdr3_nt: TGTGCCAGCAGCCTCTTCTCGGGACAGGGGTACAATGAGCAGTTCTTC

d_call: TRBD1
v_call: TRBV7-9
clone_size: once
j_call: TRBJ2-7
cdr3_length: 14
cdr3_aa: CASSLQGAVSEQYF
cdr3_nt: TGTGCCAGCAGCCTACAGGGGGCGGTGAGTGAGCAGTACTTC

d_call: .
v_call: TRBV7-2
clone_size: .
j_call: TRBJ1-2
cdr3_length: 13
cdr3_aa: CASSLQFNYGYTF
cdr3_nt: TGTGCCAGCAGCTTACAATTCAACTATGGCTACACCTTC

d_call: TRBD1
v_call: TRBV5-4
clone_size: .
j_call: TRBJ2-5
cdr3_length: 16
cdr3_aa: CASSHGQGRVPETQYF
cdr3_nt: TGTGCCAGCAGCCATGGACAGGGAAGGGTTCCGGAGACCCAGTACTTC

d_call: .
v_call: TRBV12-5
clone_size: .
j_call: TRBJ2-5
cdr3_length: 16
cdr3_aa: CASGLVKGRLGETQYF
cdr3_nt: TGTGCTAGTGGTTTGGTAAAGGGGCGGTTGGGAGAGACCCAGTACTTC

d_call: .
v_call: TRBV5-4
clone_size: .
j_call: TRBJ2-5
cdr3_length: 14
cdr3_aa: CASSLAQSQETQYF
cdr3_nt: TGTGCCAGCAGCTTGGCTCAGTCCCAAGAGACCCAGTACTTC

d_call: TRBD2
v_call: TRBV3-1/TRBV3-2
clone_size: .
j_call: TRBJ2-5
cdr3_length: 14
cdr3_aa: CASSQESGGKTQYF
cdr3_nt: TGTGCCAGCAGCCAAGAAAGCGGGGGTAAGACCCAGTACTTC

d_call: TRBD2
v_call: TRBV6-5
clone_size: .
j_call: TRBJ2-3
cdr3_length: 14
cdr3_aa: CASSSSGGPDTQYF
cdr3_nt: TGTGCCAGCAGCTCGAGCGGGGGGCCAGATACGCAGTATTTT

d_call: TRBD2
v_call: TRBV11-2
clone_size: .
j_call: TRBJ2-7
cdr3_length: 12
cdr3_aa: CASSLTSEGQYF
cdr3_nt: TGTGCCAGCAGCTTAACTAGCGAAGGGCAGTACTTC

d_call: .
v_call: TRBV3-1/TRBV3-2
clone_size: .
j_call: TRBJ1-3
cdr3_length: 15
cdr3_aa: CASSHLLNSGNTIYF
cdr3_nt: TGTGCCAGCAGCCACCTTTTAAACTCTGGAAACACCATATATTTT

d_call: .
v_call: TRBV18
clone_size: .
j_call: TRBJ1-1
cdr3_length: 13
cdr3_aa: CASSPALNTEAFF
cdr3_nt: TGTGCCAGCTCACCCGCGTTGAACACTGAAGCTTTCTTT

d_call: TRBD1
v_call: TRBV27
clone_size: few
j_call: TRBJ1-2
cdr3_length: 14
cdr3_aa: CASSFTGGSYGYTF
cdr3_nt: TGTGCCAGCAGTTTTACAGGGGGCAGCTATGGCTACACCTTC

d_call: TRBD2
v_call: TRBV7-8
clone_size: .
j_call: TRBJ2-3
cdr3_length: 21
cdr3_aa: CASSLNYGLAGGIGGTDTQYF
cdr3_nt: TGTGCCAGCAGCTTAAATTATGGACTAGCGGGGGGGATTGGAGGCACAGATACGCAGTATTTT

d_call: .
v_call: TRBV4-3
clone_size: .
j_call: TRBJ1-6
cdr3_length: 15
cdr3_aa: CASSQDGQGYSPLHF
cdr3_nt: TGCGCCAGCAGCCAAGATGGGCAGGGTTACTCACCCCTCCACTTT

d_call: TRBD2
v_call: TRBV7-2
clone_size: .
j_call: TRBJ2-5
cdr3_length: 15
cdr3_aa: CASSLRTSGVKTQYF
cdr3_nt: TGTGCCAGCAGCTTAAGGACTAGCGGGGTCAAGACCCAGTACTTC

d_call: .
v_call: TRBV2
clone_size: .
j_call: TRBJ1-2
cdr3_length: 13
cdr3_aa: CASKEQSHRGYTF
cdr3_nt: TGTGCCAGCAAGGAGCAATCCCATAGGGGCTACACCTTC

d_call: TRBD1
v_call: TRBV12-3/TRBV12-4
clone_size: .
j_call: TRBJ1-1
cdr3_length: 13
cdr3_aa: CASRWDSNTEAFF
cdr3_nt: TGTGCCAGCCGGTGGGACAGCAACACTGAAGCTTTCTTT

d_call: .
v_call: TRBV4-3
clone_size: .
j_call: TRBJ1-3
cdr3_length: 16
cdr3_aa: CASSQDYRSSGNTIYF
cdr3_nt: TGCGCCAGCAGCCAAGATTACAGGAGCTCTGGAAACACCATATATTTT

d_call: .
v_call: TRBV6-5
clone_size: .
j_call: TRBJ2-1
cdr3_length: 14
cdr3_aa: CASSLEGAGNEQFF
cdr3_nt: TGTGCCAGCAGTTTAGAGGGAGCGGGCAATGAGCAGTTCTTC

d_call: TRBD1
v_call: TRBV15
clone_size: .
j_call: TRBJ1-1
cdr3_length: 13
cdr3_aa: CATSRDTGDEAFF
cdr3_nt: TGTGCCACCAGCAGAGATACAGGGGATGAAGCTTTCTTT

d_call: .
v_call: TRBV7-4
clone_size: .
j_call: TRBJ2-3
cdr3_length: 15
cdr3_aa: CASSLGGTPGDTQYF
cdr3_nt: TGTGCCAGCAGCTTAGGGGGGACTCCAGGAGATACGCAGTATTTT

d_call: .
v_call: TRBV14
clone_size: .
j_call: TRBJ1-6
cdr3_length: 13
cdr3_aa: CASSLTGNSPLHF
cdr3_nt: TGTGCCAGCAGCCTTACAGGGAATTCACCCCTCCACTTT

d_call: .
v_call: TRBV27
clone_size: .
j_call: TRBJ1-5
cdr3_length: 17
cdr3_aa: CASSLLPIGGGNQPQHF
cdr3_nt: TGTGCCAGCAGTTTACTCCCAATCGGCGGGGGCAATCAGCCCCAGCATTTT

d_call: TRBD2
v_call: TRBV2
clone_size: once
j_call: TRBJ2-7
cdr3_length: 17
cdr3_aa: CASREGLAGDLLYEQYF
cdr3_nt: TGTGCCAGCAGGGAGGGACTAGCGGGTGACCTTCTCTACGAGCAGTACTTC

d_call: .
v_call: TRBV19
clone_size: .
j_call: TRBJ2-5
cdr3_length: 14
cdr3_aa: CASSFPGPWETQYF
cdr3_nt: TGTGCCAGTAGTTTCCCGGGTCCCTGGGAGACCCAGTACTTC

d_call: TRBD1
v_call: TRBV7-2
clone_size: once
j_call: TRBJ1-2
cdr3_length: 16
cdr3_aa: CASSLTDRGTNYGYTF
cdr3_nt: TGTGCCAGCAGCTTAACTGACAGGGGGACTAACTATGGCTACACCTTC

d_call: .
v_call: TRBV9
clone_size: .
j_call: TRBJ2-7
cdr3_length: 13
cdr3_aa: CASSVGPGYEQYF
cdr3_nt: TGTGCCAGCAGCGTAGGACCGGGCTACGAGCAGTACTTC

d_call: .
v_call: TRBV7-2
clone_size: .
j_call: TRBJ1-4
cdr3_length: 14
cdr3_aa: CASSLSSQNEKLFF
cdr3_nt: TGTGCCAGCAGCTTATCCTCCCAGAATGAAAAACTGTTTTTT

d_call: TRBD1
v_call: TRBV4-3
clone_size: .
j_call: TRBJ2-7
cdr3_length: 14
cdr3_aa: CASSQETAGGEQYF
cdr3_nt: TGCGCCAGCAGCCAAGAAACGGCAGGGGGCGAGCAGTACTTC

d_call: .
v_call: TRBV27
clone_size: .
j_call: TRBJ2-3
cdr3_length: 14
cdr3_aa: CASRRRLGRDTQYF
cdr3_nt: TGTGCCAGCCGTCGCCGCTTAGGGAGGGATACGCAGTATTTT

d_call: .
v_call: TRBV9
clone_size: once
j_call: TRBJ1-1
cdr3_length: 14
cdr3_aa: CASSVASHSTEAFF
cdr3_nt: TGTGCCAGCAGCGTAGCTTCCCACTCCACTGAAGCTTTCTTT

d_call: .
v_call: TRBV5-1
clone_size: .
j_call: TRBJ2-7
cdr3_length: 12
cdr3_aa: CASSKGNYEQYF
cdr3_nt: TGCGCCAGCAGCAAGGGGAACTACGAGCAGTACTTC

d_call: TRBD1
v_call: TRBV6-1
clone_size: .
j_call: TRBJ1-5
cdr3_length: 18
cdr3_aa: CASSERLRGRYSNQPQHF
cdr3_nt: TGTGCCAGCAGTGAAAGGCTCAGGGGGCGGTATAGCAATCAGCCCCAGCATTTT

d_call: .
v_call: TRBV27
clone_size: .
j_call: TRBJ2-7
cdr3_length: 14
cdr3_aa: CASSDLQVSYEQYF
cdr3_nt: TGTGCCAGCAGTGACTTACAGGTGTCCTACGAGCAGTACTTC

d_call: .
v_call: TRBV7-9
clone_size: .
j_call: TRBJ2-1
cdr3_length: 12
cdr3_aa: CASSHVGRAQFF
cdr3_nt: TGTGCCAGCAGCCACGTAGGCAGGGCGCAGTTCTTC

d_call: .
v_call: TRBV29-1
clone_size: .
j_call: TRBJ1-1
cdr3_length: 14
cdr3_aa: CSVAILVRGTEAFF
cdr3_nt: TGCAGCGTTGCGATCCTCGTCAGGGGAACTGAAGCTTTCTTT

d_call: .
v_call: TRBV5-6
clone_size: .
j_call: TRBJ1-2
cdr3_length: 12
cdr3_aa: CASERGDYGYTF
cdr3_nt: TGTGCCAGCGAGCGGGGGGACTATGGCTACACCTTC

d_call: TRBD1
v_call: TRBV11-3
clone_size: .
j_call: TRBJ1-1
cdr3_length: 14
cdr3_aa: CASSLGQGDTEAFF
cdr3_nt: TGTGCCAGCAGCTTAGGCCAGGGGGACACTGAAGCTTTCTTT

d_call: .
v_call: TRBV4-2
clone_size: once
j_call: TRBJ1-3
cdr3_length: 16
cdr3_aa: CASSLDFLMSGNTIYF
cdr3_nt: TGTGCCAGCAGCCTTGACTTTCTGATGTCTGGAAACACCATATATTTT

d_call: TRBD2
v_call: TRBV29-1
clone_size: .
j_call: TRBJ2-3
cdr3_length: 14
cdr3_aa: CSVRTRAFTDTQYF
cdr3_nt: TGCAGCGTTAGGACTAGAGCCTTCACAGATACGCAGTATTTT

d_call: .
v_call: TRBV5-1
clone_size: .
j_call: TRBJ1-1
cdr3_length: 14
cdr3_aa: CASSFTGMNTEAFF
cdr3_nt: TGCGCCAGCAGCTTCACGGGAATGAACACTGAAGCTTTCTTT

d_call: .
v_call: TRBV5-1
clone_size: .
j_call: TRBJ2-3
cdr3_length: 16
cdr3_aa: CASSLVGGASTDTQYF
cdr3_nt: TGCGCCAGCAGCTTGGTAGGTGGAGCTAGCACAGATACGCAGTATTTT

d_call: TRBD1
v_call: TRBV14
clone_size: .
j_call: TRBJ2-3
cdr3_length: 16
cdr3_aa: CASSRLGTVNTDTQYF
cdr3_nt: TGTGCCAGCAGCCGCCTCGGGACAGTCAACACAGATACGCAGTATTTT

d_call: .
v_call: TRBV7-6
clone_size: .
j_call: TRBJ2-5
cdr3_length: 13
cdr3_aa: CASSFSRKETQYF
cdr3_nt: TGTGCCAGCAGCTTCTCGAGAAAAGAGACCCAGTACTTC

d_call: .
v_call: TRBV7-9
clone_size: .
j_call: TRBJ2-7
cdr3_length: 13
cdr3_aa: CASRPNRDNDLYF
cdr3_nt: TGTGCCAGCAGACCAAACCGGGACAACGATCTGTACTTC

d_call: .
v_call: TRBV7-8
clone_size: .
j_call: TRBJ2-5
cdr3_length: 16
cdr3_aa: CASSPPGQYSEETQYF
cdr3_nt: TGTGCCAGCAGCCCCCCCGGACAGTATTCGGAGGAGACCCAGTACTTC

d_call: TRBD1
v_call: TRBV10-3
clone_size: .
j_call: TRBJ1-2
cdr3_length: 17
cdr3_aa: CAISESPGQGNSYGYTF
cdr3_nt: TGTGCCATCAGTGAGTCACCTGGACAGGGGAACAGCTATGGCTACACCTTC

d_call: .
v_call: TRBV4-3
clone_size: .
j_call: TRBJ2-1
cdr3_length: 14
cdr3_aa: CASSQEGRINEQFF
cdr3_nt: TGCGCCAGCAGCCAAGAGGGGCGGATCAATGAGCAGTTCTTC